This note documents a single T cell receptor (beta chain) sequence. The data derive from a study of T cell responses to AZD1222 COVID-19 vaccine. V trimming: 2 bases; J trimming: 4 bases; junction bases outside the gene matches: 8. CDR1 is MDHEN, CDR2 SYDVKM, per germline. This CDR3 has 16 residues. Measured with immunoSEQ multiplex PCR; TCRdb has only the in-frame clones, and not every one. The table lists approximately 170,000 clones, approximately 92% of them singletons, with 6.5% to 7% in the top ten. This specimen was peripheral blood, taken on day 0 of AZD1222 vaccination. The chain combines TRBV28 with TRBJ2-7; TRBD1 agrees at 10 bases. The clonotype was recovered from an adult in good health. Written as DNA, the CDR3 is TGTGCCAGCAGTTTAGATTTTGGGACAGGGGCATACGAGCAGTACGTC. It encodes CASSLDFGTGAYEQYV.